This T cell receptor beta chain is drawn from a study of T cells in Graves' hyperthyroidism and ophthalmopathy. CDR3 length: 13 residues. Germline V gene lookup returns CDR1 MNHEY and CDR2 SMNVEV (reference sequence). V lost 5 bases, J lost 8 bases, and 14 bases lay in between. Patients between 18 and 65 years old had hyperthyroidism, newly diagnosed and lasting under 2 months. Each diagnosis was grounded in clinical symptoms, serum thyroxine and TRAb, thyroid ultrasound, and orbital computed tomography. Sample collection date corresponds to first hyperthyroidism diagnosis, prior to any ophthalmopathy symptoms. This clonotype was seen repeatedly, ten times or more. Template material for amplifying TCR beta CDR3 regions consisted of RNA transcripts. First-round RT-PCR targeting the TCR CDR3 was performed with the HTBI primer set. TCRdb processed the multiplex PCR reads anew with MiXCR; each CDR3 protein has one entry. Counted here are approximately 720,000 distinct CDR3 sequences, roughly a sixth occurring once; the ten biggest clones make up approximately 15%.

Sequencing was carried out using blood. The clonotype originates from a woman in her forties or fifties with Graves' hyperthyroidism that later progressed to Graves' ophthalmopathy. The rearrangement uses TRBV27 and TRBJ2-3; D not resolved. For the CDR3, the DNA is TGTGCCAGCAGTCCCCCCGTATGGGGTACGCAGTATTTT. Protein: CASSPPVWGTQYF.